The TCR beta chain described here comes from a study of shared clonotypes between healthy human individuals. Overall study results and limits: Since donors were few, the genetic and exposure-history diversity represented was limited.

The donor population consisted of healthy HIV-negative adults with no recent acute infections or vaccinations. Original processing methods: ImmunoSEQ gave junction-only sequences without quality scores, so filtering differed. Assay used: immunoSEQ multiplex PCR; TCRdb lists only in-frame clones, some missing. V, J and clone size are taken as reported in that table, and D and trimming were inferred from the DNA itself. The sample includes fewer than 600,000 clones, roughly 77% seen only once; the top ten take approximately 13%. CDR3 length: 11 amino acids. The V gene lost 3 bases and the J gene lost 8 bases, with 4 bases spanning the gap. Germline assignment: CDR1 WSHSY and CDR2 SAAADI. In its sample, this clone was seen once. Its antigen is not known.

The chain joins TRBV10-2 to TRBJ1-4; D is ambiguous. The TCR originated in a woman in her 40s in good health. Some clones in this sample may be carry-over from other donors' samples. Sequenced input: PBMCs. CDR3 loop: CASSDGEKLFF. The CDR3 nucleotides are TGCGCCAGCAGTGATGGCGAAAAACTGTTTTTT.